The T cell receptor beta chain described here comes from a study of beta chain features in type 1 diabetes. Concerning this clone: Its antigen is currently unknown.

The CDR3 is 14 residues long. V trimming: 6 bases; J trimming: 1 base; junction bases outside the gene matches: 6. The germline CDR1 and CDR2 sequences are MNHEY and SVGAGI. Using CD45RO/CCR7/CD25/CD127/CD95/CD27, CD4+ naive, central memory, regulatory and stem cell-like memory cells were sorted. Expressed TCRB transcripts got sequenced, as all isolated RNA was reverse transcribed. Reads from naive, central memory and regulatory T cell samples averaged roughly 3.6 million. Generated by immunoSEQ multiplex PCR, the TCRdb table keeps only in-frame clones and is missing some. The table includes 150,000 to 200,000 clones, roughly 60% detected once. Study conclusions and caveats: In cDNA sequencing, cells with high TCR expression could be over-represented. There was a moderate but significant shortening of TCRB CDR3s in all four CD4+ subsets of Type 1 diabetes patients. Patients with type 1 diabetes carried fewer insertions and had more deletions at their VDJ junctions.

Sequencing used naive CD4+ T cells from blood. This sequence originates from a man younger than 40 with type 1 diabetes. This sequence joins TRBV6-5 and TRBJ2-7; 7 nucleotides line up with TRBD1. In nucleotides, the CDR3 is TGTGCCAGCAGCAGACAGGGTACATCCTACGAGCAGTACTTC. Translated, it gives CASSRQGTSYEQYF.